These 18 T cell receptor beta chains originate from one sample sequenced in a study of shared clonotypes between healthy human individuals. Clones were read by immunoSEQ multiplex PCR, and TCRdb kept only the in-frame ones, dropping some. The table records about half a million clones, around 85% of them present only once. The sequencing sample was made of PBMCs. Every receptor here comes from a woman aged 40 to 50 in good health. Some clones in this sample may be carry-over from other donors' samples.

The CDR3 DNA sequence: TGCGCCAGCAGTGAGGCGGACGCCATCAATGAGCAGTTCTTC. Translating gives CASSEADAINEQFF. The rearrangement uses TRBV10-1 and TRBJ2-1, with no clear D. The V and J ends lost 2 bases and 6 bases respectively, with 11 bases between them. This CDR3 spans 14 amino acids. Germline CDR1 reads WNHNN; CDR2 reads SYGVQD (reference sequence).

The CDR3 nucleotides are TGTGCCAGTAGTATAACCTACTCTGGGGCCAACGTCCTGACTTTC. Its protein is CASSITYSGANVLTF. V and J are TRBV19 and TRBJ2-6; D unresolved. The germline gives CDR1 LNHDA, CDR2 SQIVND (reference sequence). Trimming removed 2 bases from V and 0 bases from J, with 5 bases in between. CDR3 length: 15 residues.

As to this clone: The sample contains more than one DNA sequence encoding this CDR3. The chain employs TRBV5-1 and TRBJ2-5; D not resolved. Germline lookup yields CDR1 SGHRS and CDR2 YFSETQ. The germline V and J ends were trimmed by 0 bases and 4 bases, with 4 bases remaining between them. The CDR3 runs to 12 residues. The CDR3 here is CASSLAGETQYF. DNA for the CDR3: TGCGCCAGCAGCTTGGCCGGAGAGACCCAGTACTTC.

In DNA form, the CDR3 reads TGTGCCAGCAGCCAAGCGAGTCCAGGGGGCTCTGGGGCCAACGTCCTGACTTTC. Its protein is CASSQASPGGSGANVLTF. This rearrangement joins TRBV4-2 to TRBJ2-6; 7 bases agree with TRBD1. The V gene's germline CDR1 is LGHNA and CDR2 YNFKEQ. Trimming took 1 base from V and 0 from J; bases not matched to a gene: 6. CDR3 length equals 18 residues.

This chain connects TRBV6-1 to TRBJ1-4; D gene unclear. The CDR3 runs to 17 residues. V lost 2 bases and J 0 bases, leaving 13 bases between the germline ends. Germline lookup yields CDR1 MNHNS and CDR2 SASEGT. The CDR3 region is CASSEKLPAATNEKLFF. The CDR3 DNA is TGTGCCAGCAGTGAAAAACTTCCGGCGGCAACTAATGAAAAACTGTTTTTT.

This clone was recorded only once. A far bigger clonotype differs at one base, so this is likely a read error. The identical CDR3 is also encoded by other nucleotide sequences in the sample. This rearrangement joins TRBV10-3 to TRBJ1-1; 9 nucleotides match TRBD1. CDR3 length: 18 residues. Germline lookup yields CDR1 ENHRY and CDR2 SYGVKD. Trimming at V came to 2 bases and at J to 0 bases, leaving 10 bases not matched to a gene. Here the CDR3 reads CAISEEPGQGRMNTEAFF. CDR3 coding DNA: TGTGCCATCAGTGAGGAGCCTGGACAGGGGAGGATGAACACTGAAGCTTTCTTT.

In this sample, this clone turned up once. CDR3 coding DNA: TGTGCCAGCACCACGGGGGGGGAGACCCAGTACTTC. This sequence encodes CASTTGGETQYF. The rearrangement joins TRBV28 to TRBJ2-5, with TRBD2 matching 8 bases. Germline V gene data show CDR1 as MDHEN and CDR2 as SYDVKM. The V segment lost 7 bases and the J segment 5 bases; nucleotides outside the gene matches: 3. The CDR3 is 12 residues long.

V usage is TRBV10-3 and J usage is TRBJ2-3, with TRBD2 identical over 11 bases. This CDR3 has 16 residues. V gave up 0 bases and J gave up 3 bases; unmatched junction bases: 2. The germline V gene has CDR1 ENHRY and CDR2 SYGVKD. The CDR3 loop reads CAISESSGGVTDTQYF. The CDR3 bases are TGTGCCATCAGTGAGTCTAGCGGGGGGGTGACAGATACGCAGTATTTT.

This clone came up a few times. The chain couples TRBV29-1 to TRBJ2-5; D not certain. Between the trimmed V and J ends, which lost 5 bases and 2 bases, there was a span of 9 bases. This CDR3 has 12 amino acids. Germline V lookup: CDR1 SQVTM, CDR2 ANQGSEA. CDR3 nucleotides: TGCAGCGTTTGGTCAGATCAAGAGACCCAGTACTTC. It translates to CSVWSDQETQYF. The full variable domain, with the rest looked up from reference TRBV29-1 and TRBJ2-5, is SAVISQKPSRDICQRGTSLTIQCQVDSQVTMMFWYRQQPGQSLTLIATANQGSEATYESGFVIDKFPISRPNLTFSTLTVSNMSPEDSSIYLCSVWSDQETQYFGPGTRLLVL.

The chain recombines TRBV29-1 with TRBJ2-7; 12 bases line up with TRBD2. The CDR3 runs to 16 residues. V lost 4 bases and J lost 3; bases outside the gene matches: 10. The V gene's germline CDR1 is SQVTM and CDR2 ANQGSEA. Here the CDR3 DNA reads TGCAGCGTTGGCGGATTGGGACTAGCGGGTAACTACGAGCAGTACTTC. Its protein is CSVGGLGLAGNYEQYF.

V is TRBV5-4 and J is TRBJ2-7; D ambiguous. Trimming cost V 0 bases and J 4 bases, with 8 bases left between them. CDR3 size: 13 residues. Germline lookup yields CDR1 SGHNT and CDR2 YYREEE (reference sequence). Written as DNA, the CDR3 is TGTGCCAGCAGCTTGGACAGCGCGTACGAGCAGTACTTC. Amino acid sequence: CASSLDSAYEQYF.

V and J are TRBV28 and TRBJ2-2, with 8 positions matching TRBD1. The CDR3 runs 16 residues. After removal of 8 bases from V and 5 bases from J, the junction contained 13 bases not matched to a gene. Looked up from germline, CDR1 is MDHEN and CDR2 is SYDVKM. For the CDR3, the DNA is TGTGCCAGCTCAGACTCGGGGACAGGAATAACCGGGGAGCTGTTTTTT. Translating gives CASSDSGTGITGELFF.

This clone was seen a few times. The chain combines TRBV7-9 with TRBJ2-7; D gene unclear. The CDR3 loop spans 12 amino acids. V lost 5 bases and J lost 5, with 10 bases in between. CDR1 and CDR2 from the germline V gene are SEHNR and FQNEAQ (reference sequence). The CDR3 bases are TGTGCCAGCAGCCCCCATGGGGACGAGCAGTACTTC. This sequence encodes CASSPHGDEQYF. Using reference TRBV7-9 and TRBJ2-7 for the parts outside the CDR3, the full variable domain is DTGVSQNPRHKITKRGQNVTFRCDPISEHNRLYWYRQTLGQGPEFLTYFQNEAQLEKSRLLSDRFSAERPKGSFSTLEIQRTEQGDSAMYLCASSPHGDEQYFGPGTRLTVT.

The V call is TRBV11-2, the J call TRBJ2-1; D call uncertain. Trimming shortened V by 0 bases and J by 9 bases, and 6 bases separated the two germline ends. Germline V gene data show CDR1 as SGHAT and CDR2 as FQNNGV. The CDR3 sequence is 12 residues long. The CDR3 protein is CASSLDLGEQFF. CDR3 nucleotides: TGTGCCAGCAGCTTAGATCTGGGTGAGCAGTTCTTC.

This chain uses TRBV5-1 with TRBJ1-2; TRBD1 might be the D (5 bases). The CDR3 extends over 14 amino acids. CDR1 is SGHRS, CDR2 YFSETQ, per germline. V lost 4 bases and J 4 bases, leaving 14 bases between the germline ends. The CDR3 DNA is TGCGCCAGCAGCCAGGACGGGACCGGCTATGGCTACACCTTC. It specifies CASSQDGTGYGYTF.

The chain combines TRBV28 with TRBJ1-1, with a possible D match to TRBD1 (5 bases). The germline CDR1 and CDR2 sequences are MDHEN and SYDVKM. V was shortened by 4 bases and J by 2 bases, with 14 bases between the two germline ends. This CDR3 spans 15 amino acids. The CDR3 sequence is CASSSPTGTNTEAFF. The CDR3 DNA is TGTGCCAGCAGTTCCCCAACGGGGACCAACACTGAAGCTTTCTTT.

The CDR3 loop reads CASSRTGVAGDYNEQFF. The CDR3 DNA sequence: TGTGCCAGCAGTCGGACAGGGGTAGCGGGAGACTACAATGAGCAGTTCTTC. This chain joins TRBV28 and TRBJ2-1; perhaps D is TRBD1 or TRBD2 (9 bases each). Germline assignment: CDR1 MDHEN and CDR2 SYDVKM. The CDR3 is made up of 17 amino acids. Trimming took 5 bases from V and 3 from J, leaving 20 bases between them.

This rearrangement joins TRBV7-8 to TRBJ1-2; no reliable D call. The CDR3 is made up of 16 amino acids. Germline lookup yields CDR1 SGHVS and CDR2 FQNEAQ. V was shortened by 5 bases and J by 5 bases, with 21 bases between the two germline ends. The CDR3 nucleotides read TGTGCCAGCAGCCCCGCTGGGGTAGGGTTGTTATATGGCTACACCTTC. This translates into CASSPAGVGLLYGYTF.